Detailed here is one T cell receptor beta chain. Its recognized antigen is unknown. Nothing much larger sits one base from this clone, and base qualities are not available. The entry originates in a study of identical twins (TCRdb year 2016). Some background on the complete study: TCR alpha and beta repertoires from monozygotic twins, unrelated adults of various ages and cord blood were deep-sequenced to test whether fetal clonotypes persist. To rule out contamination, the twin experiments were replicated at different times with different library preparation protocols. The paper's findings and limits, for the study overall: Invariant T cells such as MAIT and iNKT could partly confound zero-insertion analyses, though diverse VJ usage argued against this for most clonotypes. In monozygotic twins, out-of-frame TCR alpha sharing was systematically underestimated by recombination models, although the models agreed with sharing between unrelated individuals. Compared with coincidental sharing between unrelated individuals, an excess of low generation-probability sequences was observed among out-of-frame TCR alpha sequences shared between twins. Fewer insertions were carried by abundant cord blood beta clonotypes, a similar but weaker trend appeared in young adult naive repertoires, and no such trend appeared in memory repertoires. Because the same donors could not be followed over many years, the conclusions depended on cross-sectional statistical analysis. The excess sharing between twins in beta out-of-frame sequences was weaker because fewer shared sequences reduced the signal-to-noise ratio.

Inclusive of the bounding cysteine and phenylalanine, the CDR3 is 11 residues long. Only the CDR3 part of the read is kept: 33 bases, read in frame from the first base. V drops 6 bases and J drops 12 bases, leaving 14 bases in between. As encoded in the germline V gene, CDR1 is MDHEN while CDR2 is SYDVKM. Only healthy Caucasian donors were included. Libraries came from 5' RACE. Sequencing used an Illumina HiSeq 2000. A universal primer binding site was introduced by template switching, and a unique molecular identifier was present in the final cDNA, enabling accurate counting of TCR cDNA molecules. Specific primers in the conserved constant-segment region were used to synthesize first-strand cDNA for TCR alpha and beta chains. Each cDNA library was double barcoded, with a SMART-Mk sample barcode plus Illumina barcodes, to control for contamination. TruSeq adapter sequences and Illumina sample barcodes were added in two successive PCR steps. The TCR alpha and beta cDNA libraries were sequenced on the Illumina HiSeq platform using custom primers. In the original analysis: Raw reads were processed with MiGEC to extract unique molecular identifiers, and MiXCR was used to determine CDR3 positions. For each individual, recombination models were inferred using an EM algorithm with the repgenHMM and IGoR tools. The tcR package in R was used for shared clonotype analysis, with sharing normalized by the product of cloneset sizes. Out-of-frame nonproductive sequences were analyzed to study raw recombination free of thymic and clonal selection effects. Through fastp at Q25 and MiXCR, TCRdb rebuilt clones from the public reads, retaining in-frame beta chains. Each entry merges the rows of one CDR3 protein and shows their most common DNA and genes. The V and J calls, along with clone size, are taken from TCRdb and not from the paper's own processing. This sample is represented by 1.5 million to 2 million distinct CDR3 sequences; 32% of them were singletons. About 0.27% of the sample is taken by the ten largest.

The TCR comes from a newborn girl in good health. The sequencing input was cord blood. The sequence links TRBV28 to TRBJ2-5, with the D gene too uncertain to name. The DNA sequence is given as TGTGCCAGCAGGGTCCCAGGTATAGAGTACTTC. It is translated as CASRVPGIEYF. This CDR3, with the reference TRBV28 and TRBJ2-5 proteins standing in past its ends, gives the full variable domain DVKVTQSSRYLVKRTGEKVFLECVQDMDHENMFWYRQDPGLGLRLIYFSYDVKMKEKGDIPEGYSVSREKKERFSLILESASTNQTSMYLCASRVPGIEYFGPGTRLLVL.